This T cell receptor (beta chain) emerged from a study of shared clonotypes between healthy human individuals. General study findings and limits: Among the subsets, naive ones generally showed larger estimated richness than memory ones.

CD4+ cell separation produced CD45RA+ naive and CD45RA-negative memory subsets. The ends were cut back, 8 bases at V and 5 bases at J, with 15 bases in the middle. Per the germline V gene, CDR1 is MDHEN and CDR2 is SYDVKM. The CDR3 runs 13 residues. TCRdb's copy holds only in-frame clones and misses some; the assay was immunoSEQ multiplex PCR. Among about 980,000 clones listed, over 75% were seen once. A single count supports this clone. What it recognizes is unknown. The clonotype originates from a man aged 18-30 years in good health. The chain couples TRBV28 to TRBJ1-1, with unresolved D. The specimen sequenced was memory CD4+ T cells sorted from blood. This sample's subset: CD45RA-negative fraction. CDR3 amino acids: CASLSGRRTEAFF. The CDR3 DNA reads TGTGCCAGCCTGTCCGGCAGGCGGACTGAAGCTTTCTTT.